One sample yielded the 8 T cell receptor beta chains listed below, sequenced in a study of cytomegalovirus exposure and HLA in healthy donors. PCR used 60 Vbeta primers and 13 Jbeta primers. The data were produced by immunoSEQ multiplex PCR, yet TCRdb's version contains in-frame clones alone and is incomplete. Here the sample spans about 130,000 clones, roughly three quarters being singletons. The sample comprised PBMCs. The origin of the receptors is a man aged 30 to 45 in good health and CMV-seronegative.

The chain links TRBV6-6 to TRBJ1-1; no clear D. The CDR3 consists of 16 residues. Per the germline V gene, CDR1 is MNHNY and CDR2 is SVGAGI (reference sequence). The V end was cut by 6 bases, the J end by 0 bases, with 17 bases between. The DNA of the CDR3 is TGTGCCAGCAGCCACCCCTTGTCATACATGAACACTGAAGCTTTCTTT. The encoded protein is CASSHPLSYMNTEAFF.

The chain is built from TRBV10-2 and TRBJ2-3, with D possibly matching TRBD1 (5 bases). V was cut by 6 bases and J by 2 bases, with 12 bases left in between. Looked up from germline, CDR1 is WSHSY and CDR2 is SAAADI. The length of the CDR3 is 14 residues. CDR3 loop: CASRPGKNTDTQYF. DNA for the CDR3: TGCGCCAGCAGGCCAGGGAAAAACACAGATACGCAGTATTTT.

This clone was seen only a few times. At one end, the junction sequence differs from germline, possibly due to a read error. The J gene is TRBJ1-1, the V gene TRBV7-7; TRBD1 aligns across 8 bases. CDR1 and CDR2 (germline): SSHAT, FNYEAQ (reference sequence). This CDR3 spans 13 amino acids. The CDR3: CASSLDRGTEAFF. The CDR3 bases are TGTGCTAGCAGCCTCGACAGGGGCACTGAAGCTTTCTTT.

V gene TRBV2 combines with J gene TRBJ1-2; D is perhaps TRBD1 (6 bases). V lost 6 bases and J lost 6, with 17 bases in between. The CDR3 is 14 residues long. CDR1 and CDR2 from the germline V gene are SNHLY and FYNNEI. This CDR3 is CASRQGEGLDGYTF. CDR3 DNA: TGTGCCAGCAGACAGGGTGAAGGGCTCGATGGCTACACCTTC.

This clone was seen once. This chain uses TRBV12-2 with TRBJ2-3; the D call TRBD1 from the table was never checked on the DNA. TRBV12-2 is a known pseudogene. The CDR3 sequence is 17 residues long. The CDR3 DNA follows: TGTGCAAGTCGCTCAGACAGGGGGCTGGAAGGCACAGATACGCAGTATTTT. This codes for CASRSDRGLEGTDTQYF.

Comment on this clone: The germline gene is not matched at one end of the junction; a read error may be the cause. V is TRBV4-1 and J is TRBJ1-6; D is unclear. Germline V gene lookup returns CDR1 MGHRA and CDR2 YSYEKL. This CDR3 is 16 amino acids long. The CDR3 nucleotides read TGTGCCAGCAGCCAAGATTACAGCTCCTATAATTCACCCCTCCACTTT. This sequence encodes CASSQDYSSYNSPLHF.

The gene calls are TRBV7-9 and TRBJ1-1; D ambiguous. The CDR3 length is 16 residues. V was pared by 5 bases and J by 6 bases, with 22 bases between. CDR1 and CDR2 (germline): SEHNR, FQNEAQ (reference sequence). DNA for the CDR3: TGTGCCAGCAGCGAGACCAACCACAGAGACGGGGCTGAAGCTTTCTTT. This codes for CASSETNHRDGAEAFF.

The chain is built from TRBV19 and TRBJ1-2, with D perhaps TRBD1 (6 bases). V was cut by 5 bases and J by 0 bases, with 13 bases left in between. Germline V gene lookup returns CDR1 LNHDA and CDR2 SQIVND (reference sequence). The CDR3 is 15 amino acids. The DNA for the CDR3 is TGTGCCAGTAGTCTATCAGGACAGTCTAACTATGGCTACACCTTC. Translating it yields CASSLSGQSNYGYTF.